This T cell receptor beta chain was identified during a study of cytotoxic CD8 clonotypes in ibrutinib-treated CLL. Study-wide points: Treatment left the uncommon public clonotypes either contracted or stable in frequency.

Germline CDR1 is LNHDA and CDR2 is SQIVND (reference sequence). V was trimmed by 6 bases and J by 5 bases, leaving 17 bases between them. The CDR3 covers 14 residues. The data were produced by immunoSEQ multiplex PCR, yet TCRdb's version contains in-frame clones alone and is incomplete. Among some 85,000 clones listed, roughly three quarters were seen once. Notes on this clone: Its antigen remains unidentified.

The source was PBMCs, collected after 24 months of ibrutinib treatment. The clonotype was recovered from a human donor with chronic lymphocytic leukemia. V is TRBV19 and J is TRBJ2-7; D may be TRBD1 or TRBD2 (5 bases each). CDR3 in DNA: TGTGCCAGTAGCTTACCGGGATCCAGGGACGAGCAGTACTTC. This gives the protein CASSLPGSRDEQYF. The full variable domain, completed using reference TRBV19 and TRBJ2-7, is DGGITQSPKYLFRKEGQNVTLSCEQNLNHDAMYWYRQDPGQGLRLIYYSQIVNDFQKGDIAEGYSVSREKKESFPLTVTSAQKNPTAFYLCASSLPGSRDEQYFGPGTRLTVT.